This T cell receptor (beta chain) was sequenced in a study of shared clonotypes between healthy human individuals (dated by TCRdb to 2020 to 2022). About the study as a whole: The cohort comprised two women and a few men aged 18 to 49 years. Blood TCR repertoires of five healthy adults were deeply sequenced to estimate repertoire size and the extent of clonotype sharing between individuals. Libraries were prepared and TCR repertoires were sequenced by different laboratories using diverse techniques, in order to increase sequencing depth and limit assay-specific biases. Per donor, leukapheresis produced somewhere between about 0.85 and 10 billion PBMCs.

Healthy HIV-negative adults with no recently reported acute infections or vaccinations were included as donors. All donors were Caucasian adults living in Nashville, Tennessee, USA. In the unsorted samples, some 94 million PBMCs were counted, and genomic DNA was extracted using the QIAamp DNA Blood Mini kit. After blood collection by leukapheresis, PBMCs were isolated using Ficoll-Histopaque density gradient centrifugation and then cryopreserved in the vapor phase of liquid nitrogen. The paper's findings and limits, for the study overall: Because the study included a small number of donors, the genetic and exposure-history diversity represented was limited. Sampling was restricted to blood, and TCR repertoires in tissues likely differ from the TCR repertoires found in blood. Based on pairwise subsampling, the degree of clonotype sharing among donors was expected to be affected by sequencing depth.

Using the deep immunoSEQ assay, multiplex PCR amplified TCR CDR3 regions from genomic DNA. Extracted genomic DNA from each cell subset was distributed evenly across all wells of several immunoSEQ 96-well plates, and each plate was treated as a replicate. For unsorted PBMC, each replicate PCR was loaded with 250 to 300 ng genomic DNA, equivalent to about 30,000 T cell genomes. Ten immunoSEQ deep assay plates were used to sequence unsorted PBMC genomic DNA. The purified libraries were quantified using a Qubit 3.0 fluorometer, sized with a Bioanalyzer 2100, and then quantified again using the KAPA Library Quantification kit. Each immunoSEQ 96-well plate was sequenced on its own single-read 150-cycle Illumina NextSeq 550 flow cell. The original methods were these. The immunoSEQ output contained only junctional sequences without quality scores, so filtering could not match that applied to full-length reads. To assign V/J genes and CDR3, sequences were annotated against IMGT germline references using PyIR, a Python wrapper for IgBLAST v1.9. Reads were removed for weak V/J assignments (E-value above 1e-6), missing CDR3, stop codons, out-of-frame junctions, or ambiguous translated residues. V3J clonotypes were defined as sequences sharing an identical inferred V gene, J gene, and CDR3 amino acid sequence. Percentage overlap between repertoires was computed as shared unique clonotypes divided by the size of the smaller repertoire. Three approaches were used to assess repertoire richness: RTK rarefaction, the Chao1 estimator, and Recon v2.1 estimates of unobserved clonotypes. TCRdb re-hosts the immuneACCESS table, in-frame sequences only. Its copies lack some clones; in the studies checked, an unresolved V gene accounts for under half of them, and the cause for the rest is not known. V and J calls and clone size are as listed in that table; D and trimming were resolved from the DNA. This sample comprises about half a million clones, around 80% of them detected only once. The top ten constitute 12% of the sample.

The CDR3 contains 12 residues, cysteine and phenylalanine counted. The entry retains the CDR3 DNA only, 36 bases that are in frame from base 1. V sheds 5 bases and J sheds 4 bases, leaving 8 bases between their ends. The germline V gene (reference sequence) yields SEHNR for CDR1 and FQNEAQ for CDR2. Turning to this clone: Its antigen target is currently unknown. Base qualities are not at hand, and no much larger clone is one base apart.

The sequenced material came from PBMCs. This clonotype was sampled from a woman aged 40 to 55 in good health. Some clones in this sample may be carry-over from other donors' samples. This chain joins TRBV7-9 to TRBJ1-2, and the D gene may be TRBD1, 5 bases matching. The DNA reads as follows: TGTGCCAGCAGCAGGGACCGCTATGGCTACACCTTC. Its amino acids are CASSRDRYGYTF.